This note documents a single T cell receptor (beta chain) sequence. The antigen is undetermined. The data originate from a study of cytomegalovirus exposure and HLA in healthy donors. Looking at the study overall: Counted in an early data release were about 85 million unique TCRs from HLA-typed donors.

The PCR made use of 60 Vbeta and 13 Jbeta primers. Per the original methods: Approximately 78 million unique TCR beta chains, roughly 11 million of them shared, were counted by a later analysis. Sequencing was performed with immunoSEQ multiplex PCR; in TCRdb, only in-frame clones are kept and a portion is missing. V, J and clone size are those of that table, while D and trimming were read from the DNA. Its table lists tens of thousands of clones. The CDR3 is made up of 14 amino acids. V gave up 7 bases and J gave up 4 bases; unmatched junction bases: 6. Per germline, CDR1 MGHDK and CDR2 SYGVNS. Study-wide results and caveats: The authors assumed roughly uniform sequencing depth across donors for presence/absence analyses. Three CMV-associated chains proved CMV antigen-specific in vitro.

The sample consisted of PBMCs. The chain carries TRBV25-1 and TRBJ2-2, with 7 positions matching TRBD1. This TCR was recovered from a female donor in good health and CMV-seropositive. Written as DNA, the CDR3 is TGTGCCAGCATAGACAGGGTGGGCACCGGGGAGCTGTTTTTT. Translating gives CASIDRVGTGELFF.